This TCR beta chain was sequenced in a study of regulatory T cells in long-lasting Graves disease. For TCR beta, libraries came from iRepertoire HTBI primers and Arm-PCR of CDR3 regions. MiXCR, applied by TCRdb to the multiplex PCR reads, yields one record per CDR3 protein. Of just over 600,000 distinct CDR3 sequences in the sample, roughly 15% are singletons; the top ten hold 18%. Time point defined: newly diagnosed GD, antithyroid drugs for less than 3 months. The TCR library was made from RNA extracted from PBMCs. The CDR3 has 14 residues. Per the germline V gene, CDR1 is SGHRS and CDR2 is YFSETQ. Trimming took 5 bases from V and 3 from J, leaving 14 bases between them. This clonotype was observed many times. These same data were also listed under a study on T cells in Graves' hyperthyroidism and ophthalmopathy.

V is TRBV5-1 and J is TRBJ1-1; TRBD1 is a possible D gene (5 bases). This material consisted of peripheral blood mononuclear cells (PBMCs), taken at new diagnosis, from a patient treated with antithyroid drugs. The receptor was derived from a woman aged 25 to 39 with Graves disease. DNA for the CDR3: TGCGCCAGCAGGACCGGGGGGTTGGACACTGAAGCTTTCTTT. Protein sequence: CASRTGGLDTEAFF.